The rows below give T cell receptor beta chains drawn from one sample of a study of T-cell memory formation after mild COVID-19. TCRdb recomputed calls from the 5' RACE reads with MiXCR, one row per CDR3 protein. The sample yields over 500,000 distinct CDR3 sequences, roughly 17% seen once. The material sequenced was PBMCs or a T cell subset sorted from them (not recorded which). The receptors come from an adult woman who had mild COVID-19 (a few samples of this study predate the infection). Cell type and time point are not known. The CDR3 runs from the conserved cysteine through the conserved F or W. A D gene is named only where the DNA matches it firmly. Not every row has a clone size; where given, it reads once, few, many or a size class.

TRBJ2-3,few,16,TRBD1,TRBV24-1,CATSDFPRTGTDTQYF,TGTGCCACCAGTGATTTCCCCCGGACAGGGACAGATACGCAGTATTTT
TRBJ2-2,few,15,NA,TRBV18,CASSLGARGTGELFF,TGTGCCAGCTCACTCGGGGCACGTGGCACCGGGGAGCTGTTTTTT
TRBJ2-7,NA,14,TRBD1,TRBV12-3/TRBV12-4,CASSTGGPHYEQYF,TGTGCCAGCAGTACAGGGGGACCTCACTACGAGCAGTACTTC
TRBJ2-7,NA,14,NA,TRBV7-9,CASSLVAPPYEQYF,TGTGCCAGCAGCCTAGTGGCACCCCCCTACGAGCAGTACTTC
TRBJ2-3,few,13,NA,TRBV5-4,CASSPRITDTQYF,TGTGCCAGCAGCCCAAGGATTACAGATACGCAGTATTTT
TRBJ1-2,NA,11,NA,TRBV28,CASSWGYGYTF,TGTGCCAGCAGTTGGGGGTATGGCTACACCTTC
TRBJ2-5,NA,16,NA,TRBV4-3,CASSQEISRGTETQYF,TGCGCCAGCAGCCAAGAGATCTCTCGGGGGACAGAGACCCAGTACTTC
TRBJ2-1,few,15,NA,TRBV20-1,CSARDLTTSYNEQFF,TGCAGTGCTAGAGATTTGACCACCTCCTACAATGAGCAGTTCTTC
TRBJ2-1,NA,17,TRBD2,TRBV7-9,CASSQTSGGASYNEQFF,TGTGCCAGCAGCCAAACTAGCGGGGGGGCCTCCTACAATGAGCAGTTCTTC
TRBJ1-5,few,14,NA,TRBV12-3/TRBV12-4,CASSPTGRGQPQHF,TGTGCCAGCAGCCCTACAGGGCGGGGTCAGCCCCAGCATTTT
TRBJ1-5,few,16,TRBD1,TRBV9,CASSAGGDSRNQPQHF,TGTGCCAGCAGCGCCGGGGGGGACAGCCGGAATCAGCCCCAGCATTTT
TRBJ2-7,NA,14,NA,TRBV10-3,CAISVDRWSYEQYF,TGTGCCATCAGTGTCGACAGGTGGTCCTACGAGCAGTACTTC
TRBJ2-1,many,14,TRBD1,TRBV28,CASSPGTGFFEQFF,TGTGCCAGCAGCCCCGGGACAGGGTTTTTCGAGCAGTTCTTC
TRBJ2-5,NA,15,NA,TRBV11-3,CASSLPVGQWETQYF,TGTGCCAGCAGCTTACCGGTCGGACAGTGGGAGACCCAGTACTTC
TRBJ2-1,few,16,TRBD2,TRBV7-8,CASSLGTSGGSNEQFF,TGTGCCAGCAGCTTGGGCACTAGCGGGGGGTCCAATGAGCAGTTCTTC
TRBJ2-7,NA,16,NA,TRBV7-4,CASSSARHPISYEQYF,TGTGCCAGCAGCTCCGCCCGGCATCCTATCTCCTACGAGCAGTACTTC
TRBJ2-7,NA,14,TRBD1,TRBV6-5,CASSHRGSSYEQYF,TGTGCCAGCAGCCACAGGGGGAGCTCCTACGAGCAGTACTTC
TRBJ1-1,NA,13,NA,TRBV29-1,CSVKTSYEIEAFF,TGCAGCGTTAAAACTTCATACGAAATAGAAGCTTTCTTT
TRBJ2-7,many,13,NA,TRBV7-9,CASSSRDTYEQYF,TGTGCCAGCAGCTCCCGGGACACCTACGAGCAGTACTTC
TRBJ2-1,few,16,NA,TRBV24-1,CATSGLRGAQLNEQFF,TGTGCCACCAGTGGACTTAGGGGGGCACAACTCAATGAGCAGTTCTTC
TRBJ2-5,NA,14,NA,TRBV9,CASSVDLGEKTQYF,TGTGCCAGCAGCGTAGACCTCGGGGAGAAGACCCAGTACTTC
TRBJ1-1,few,13,NA,TRBV5-1,CASSSPYSTEAFF,TGCGCCAGCAGCTCCCCCTATAGCACTGAAGCTTTCTTT
TRBJ2-7,few,14,NA,TRBV5-1,CASSLSDPSYEQYF,TGCGCCAGCAGCTTGAGTGATCCCTCCTACGAGCAGTACTTC
TRBJ2-3,many,15,TRBD2,TRBV5-5,CASSLGTSDTDTQYF,TGTGCCAGCAGCTTGGGGACTAGTGACACAGATACGCAGTATTTT
TRBJ2-1,few,13,TRBD2,TRBV4-1,CASSRGLVGEQFF,TGCGCCAGCAGCCGAGGACTAGTTGGTGAGCAGTTCTTC
TRBJ2-5,NA,17,NA,TRBV7-2,CASRSLWAENSQETQYF,TGTGCCAGCAGGTCCCTTTGGGCCGAGAACTCCCAAGAGACCCAGTACTTC
TRBJ2-1,NA,16,NA,TRBV24-1,CATSDPLQTSYGEQFF,TGTGCCACCAGTGACCCCCTACAAACTAGCTATGGTGAGCAGTTCTTC
TRBJ1-1,few,15,NA,TRBV5-1,CASSLSGTGVTEAFF,TGCGCCAGCAGCTTGTCGGGGACCGGAGTCACTGAAGCTTTCTTT
TRBJ2-7,NA,14,NA,TRBV9,CASNLDGNFYEQYF,TGTGCCAGCAACCTAGACGGGAACTTCTACGAGCAGTACTTC
TRBJ2-7,NA,12,NA,TRBV2,CASSRVYYEQYF,TGTGCCAGCTCGAGGGTCTACTACGAGCAGTACTTC
TRBJ2-2,NA,16,TRBD1,TRBV27,CASSPPTGAPTGELFF,TGTGCCAGCAGTCCACCGACAGGGGCCCCCACCGGGGAGCTGTTTTTT
TRBJ1-1,many,14,NA,TRBV30,CAWSRDTMNTEAFF,TGTGCCTGGAGTCGGGACACCATGAACACTGAAGCTTTCTTT
TRBJ2-3,few,17,NA,TRBV5-1,CASSSRPAHLSTDTQYF,TGCGCCAGCAGCTCCCGTCCAGCGCACCTTAGCACAGATACGCAGTATTTT
TRBJ2-1,few,14,TRBD2,TRBV5-6,CASSPPGLVNEQFF,TGTGCCAGCAGCCCGCCGGGACTAGTGAATGAGCAGTTCTTC
TRBJ1-2,NA,11,NA,TRBV20-1,CSAYNNYGYTF,TGCAGTGCCTACAATAACTATGGCTACACCTTC
TRBJ2-1,NA,14,TRBD2,TRBV20-1,CSAFPGLAGAEQFF,TGCAGTGCTTTTCCGGGACTAGCGGGAGCTGAGCAGTTCTTC
TRBJ2-2,NA,13,NA,TRBV7-9,CAGRGTNTGELFF,TGTGCCGGGAGAGGCACGAACACCGGGGAGCTGTTTTTT
TRBJ2-3,few,17,TRBD2,TRBV11-2,CASRPGTSGTSTDTQYF,TGTGCCAGCAGACCAGGGACTAGCGGTACTAGCACAGATACGCAGTATTTT
TRBJ2-6,NA,17,TRBD1,TRBV9,CASSPRQGYSGANVLTF,TGTGCCAGCAGCCCCCGACAGGGATACTCTGGGGCCAACGTCCTGACTTTC
TRBJ2-1,many,18,NA,TRBV10-3,CAISESKVGTWGGYEQFF,TGTGCCATCAGTGAGTCGAAAGTTGGGACCTGGGGTGGCTATGAGCAGTTCTTC
TRBJ1-1,NA,11,NA,TRBV29-1,CSVRDNTEAFF,TGCAGCGTTAGGGACAACACTGAAGCTTTCTTT
TRBJ2-7,NA,16,TRBD2,TRBV18,CASSISSGMSSYEQYF,TGTGCCAGCTCTATCAGCAGCGGGATGAGCTCCTACGAGCAGTACTTC
TRBJ1-1,NA,13,NA,TRBV29-1,CSAEWGLRGEAFF,TGCAGCGCCGAGTGGGGGCTTAGGGGTGAAGCTTTCTTT